Listed below are T cell receptor beta chains from one sample, sequenced in a study of OX40 agonist ivuxolimab in advanced cancers. This table comes from immunoSEQ multiplex PCR, and its TCRdb copy is limited to in-frame clones, with some not included. The table lists tens of thousands of clones, less than 95% of them singletons. The material sequenced was CD4+ or CD8+ T cells sorted from blood, taken in a trial of the OX40 agonist ivuxolimab. All receptors derive from an adult with an advanced solid tumor such as melanoma, head and neck, liver or kidney cancer. The CDR3 runs from the conserved cysteine through the conserved F or W. A D gene is named only where the DNA matches it firmly. For some rows the clone size is stated as once, few or many, or as a class when expanded; others skip it.

v_call	cdr3_length	clone_size	d_call	j_call	cdr3_nt	cdr3_aa
TRBV15	14	NA	TRBD1	TRBJ2-7	TGTGCCACCAGCAAGGGACAGGCCTCCTACGAGCAGTACTTC	CATSKGQASYEQYF
TRBV6-6	11	NA	NA	TRBJ2-1	TGTGCCAGCAGTAGCCTAAATGAGCAGTTCTTC	CASSSLNEQFF
TRBV10-3	14	NA	TRBD1	TRBJ1-1	TGTGCCATCACCCAGGGGGCCTTGGACACTGAAGCTTTCTTT	CAITQGALDTEAFF
TRBV5-6	13	NA	NA	TRBJ1-2	TGTGCCAGCAGCTTGGGGGTTAACTATGGCTACACCTTC	CASSLGVNYGYTF
TRBV28	19	NA	NA	TRBJ1-1	TGTGCCAGCAGTCCCCACGCGTCTCGGGGGGGTAGGCCGGGCGCTGAAGCTTTCTTT	CASSPHASRGGRPGAEAFF
TRBV5-4	15	once	TRBD1	TRBJ2-6	TGTGCCAGCAGCTTGGGGGACAGGGTGGCCAACGTCCTGACTTTC	CASSLGDRVANVLTF
TRBV9	14	once	NA	TRBJ2-3	TGTGCCAGCAGCGTAGCCCCCGGGGCAGATACGCAGTATTTT	CASSVAPGADTQYF
TRBV7-9	17	NA	TRBD2	TRBJ2-3	TGTGCCAGCAGCTTAGGGCGCCTAGCGGGAGTTACAGATACGCAGTATTTT	CASSLGRLAGVTDTQYF
TRBV4-1	16	NA	TRBD1	TRBJ2-2	TGCGCCAGCAGCCATATAACAGGGGTTTCCACCGGGGAGCTGTTTTTT	CASSHITGVSTGELFF
TRBV29-1	12	few	NA	TRBJ1-1	TGCAGCGTTGACCAAGGGGGAGGAGAAGCTTTCTTT	CSVDQGGGEAFF
TRBV30	13	NA	NA	TRBJ1-5	TGTGCCTGGAGTCCCGGGGTCAATCAGCCCCAGCATTTT	CAWSPGVNQPQHF
TRBV19	13	NA	TRBD1	TRBJ1-2	TGTGCCAGTAACCCACAGGGGCTCTCTGGCTACACCTTC	CASNPQGLSGYTF
TRBV29-1	14	NA	NA	TRBJ2-3	TGCAGCGTTGCTCGGAGGCTGAGCACAGATACGCAGTATTTT	CSVARRLSTDTQYF
TRBV5-6	16	NA	NA	TRBJ2-5	TGTGCCAGCAGCCCCCTCCGGGAGAGGGTCCAAGAGACCCAGTACTTC	CASSPLRERVQETQYF
TRBV6-6	11	NA	NA	TRBJ2-1	TGTGCCAGCAGTTCGAACAATGAGCAGTTCTTC	CASSSNNEQFF
TRBV6-1	14	NA	NA	TRBJ2-7	TGTGCCAGCACCCTCGGGACTCTCTCCTACGAGCAGTACTTC	CASTLGTLSYEQYF
TRBV28	12	few	TRBD1	TRBJ1-2	TGTGCCAGCTCGGGACAGGCTTATGGCTACACCTTC	CASSGQAYGYTF
TRBV10-2	14	NA	TRBD2	TRBJ2-1	TGCGCCAGCAGCGGGACTAGCGGGAGAAGTAAGCAGTTCTTC	CASSGTSGRSKQFF
TRBV5-4	15	NA	NA	TRBJ1-1	TGTGCCAGCAGCGTCCCCGGGGGTATGAGCACTGAAGCTTTCTTT	CASSVPGGMSTEAFF
TRBV2	19	NA	TRBD2	TRBJ2-1	TGTGCCAGCAGTCCTCCGGGACTAGCGGGAGGGTTCTCCTACAATGAGCAGTTCTTC	CASSPPGLAGGFSYNEQFF
TRBV19	15	NA	NA	TRBJ2-1	TGTGCCAGTAATCAACAGGGAGACTCCTACAATGAGCAGTTCTTC	CASNQQGDSYNEQFF
TRBV14	14	NA	NA	TRBJ1-2	TGTGCCAGCAGCCAAGATGCCGGGGCGTACGGCTACACCTTC	CASSQDAGAYGYTF
TRBV28	13	NA	NA	TRBJ2-7	TGTGCCAGCAGTCCCTACGTGGGGAACGAGCAGTACTTC	CASSPYVGNEQYF
TRBV19	14	NA	NA	TRBJ1-2	TGTGCCAGTAAGGATGGCAGGGCTCGCTATGGCTACACCTTC	CASKDGRARYGYTF
TRBV2	16	NA	TRBD2	TRBJ2-2	TGTGCCAGCAGAACCGGGACTAGCGGCCGCGTGGGGGAGCTGTTTTTT	CASRTGTSGRVGELFF
TRBV18	15	once	NA	TRBJ1-6	TGTGCCAGCTCACCGTCGAAGGGTGCTAATTCACCCCTCCACTTT	CASSPSKGANSPLHF
TRBV30	12	NA	NA	TRBJ2-5	TGTGCCTGGACAGGGTGGGGGGAGACCCAGTACTTC	CAWTGWGETQYF
TRBV4-1	16	NA	NA	TRBJ2-2	TGCGCCAGCAGCCAAGGCGCTGCACAGGGCACCGGGGAGCTGTTTTTT	CASSQGAAQGTGELFF
TRBV5-1	15	once	TRBD1	TRBJ2-3	TGCGCCAGCAGCTTGGACAGGGGCGGCACAGATACGCAGTATTTT	CASSLDRGGTDTQYF
TRBV5-1	16	NA	TRBD1	TRBJ2-2	TGCGCCAGCAGCTTGGGGGACAGGGGAAACACCGGGGAGCTGTTTTTT	CASSLGDRGNTGELFF
TRBV5-1	15	NA	TRBD1	TRBJ2-3	TGCGCCAGCAGCTCACAGGGGGCAAGCACAGATACGCAGTATTTT	CASSSQGASTDTQYF
TRBV7-6	15	NA	TRBD2	TRBJ2-7	TGTGCCAGCAGCCAAATAGCGGGAGGGTTATACGAGCAGTACTTC	CASSQIAGGLYEQYF
TRBV5-1	13	NA	NA	TRBJ2-3	TGCGCCAGCGGAACGGGAGCCACAGATACGCAGTATTTT	CASGTGATDTQYF
TRBV5-1	15	NA	TRBD2	TRBJ2-1	TGCGCCAGCAGCACCGGACTAGCGGGGGCCAATGAGCAGTTCTTC	CASSTGLAGANEQFF